The present TCR beta chain was sequenced within a study of molecular identifiers for immune sequencing clone quantification. Study overall: Replicates partitioned RNA from 20,000 or 100,000 naive CD8 cells into five parts, sequencing four. Notes on the study in general: The share of molecules held by clones above 20 RNA copies was over 97% in effector cells and under 1% in naive cells.

The use of previously described methods and listed TCR primers produced the bulk TCR libraries. MiXCR, applied by TCRdb to the PCR reads, yields one record per CDR3 protein. The sample includes approximately 680,000 distinct CDR3 sequences, roughly 27% seen only once; the top ten take approximately 0.75%. The CDR3 covers 13 residues. Germline V gene lookup returns CDR1 SGHDT and CDR2 YYEEEE. V lost 1 base, J lost 4 bases, and 8 bases lay in between. This clonotype has ten or more counts. Antigen: not known. The V call is TRBV5-6, the J call TRBJ1-1, with no clear D. The sequence came from a human donor in good health. Some libraries in this study had Jurkat cell RNA spiked in. Sequencing was performed on naive CD8+ T cells from blood, with Jurkat cell RNA spiked in. The subset: FACS-sorted CD8+CD4-CCR7+CD45RA+ naive T cells. The CDR3 nucleotides read TGTGCCAGCAGCTTGATCAGCGGCACTGAAGCTTTCTTT. Translated, it gives CASSLISGTEAFF.